Described below is a single T cell receptor (beta chain) sequence and its context. Its matching antigen is unknown. CD4 T cells were positively selected, then CD8 T cells from the CD4-negative fraction. This CDR3 comprises 18 residues. Per the germline V gene, CDR1 is LGHDT and CDR2 is YNNKEL (reference sequence). Germline trimming cut 3 bases from V and 6 bases from J; bases unmatched to any gene: 16. This record comes from a study of naive and memory T cell subsets. General study points: Findings for naive and memory subsets could not be checked against ground truth. Expression changes during T cell differentiation may affect RNA-based TCR counts. In CD4 and CD8 cells, diversity dropped from naive through EMRA. Possibly reflecting memory cells re-expressing CD45RA, a few larger clonotypes occurred in naive repertoires, especially CD8.

Both TRBC1 and TRBC2 were covered by a beta constant-region primer of two equimolar oligonucleotides. Four rounds of PCR amplified the ligated cDNA using nested alpha and beta constant-region primers plus SP2. MiXCR, run by TCRdb on the UMI-ligation and nested PCR reads, gives a single entry per CDR3 protein. The data show 99,000 or so distinct CDR3 sequences, approximately 15% seen once. Sequenced material: naive CD8+ T cells from blood. The TCR sequence derives from a human donor in good health. The chain links TRBV3-1 to TRBJ2-1, with 8 nucleotides matching TRBD2. In DNA form, the CDR3 reads TGTGCCAGCAGCCACGCCGGGTACACGGGGGGGGGCTTCAATGAGCAGTTCTTC. It yields the protein CASSHAGYTGGGFNEQFF.